Below, 18 T cell receptor beta chains from the same sample are listed, as sequenced in a study of patients and donors after allogeneic stem cell transplantation. MiXCR, run by TCRdb on the RT-PCR reads, gives a single entry per CDR3 protein. Of hundreds of thousands of distinct CDR3 sequences in the sample, about a sixth were seen once. The sample taken for sequencing was blood, either unsorted or a sorted T cell fraction (not recorded which). Source of these receptors: a human donor who was either an allogeneic HSCT recipient or a stem cell or donor lymphocyte infusion donor (not recorded which). It is not recorded whose cells these are; they may come from a transplant donor.

This rearrangement joins TRBV4-2 to TRBJ2-1, with TRBD1 as a possible D gene (6 bases). Per the germline V gene, CDR1 is LGHNA and CDR2 is YNFKEQ. The CDR3 has 13 residues. V shed 1 base and J shed 13 bases, with 14 bases lying between them. The CDR3 sequence is CASSQVVTGPQFF. CDR3 nucleotides: TGTGCCAGCAGCCAAGTCGTGACAGGCCCACAGTTCTTC.

The chain is built from TRBV28 and TRBJ2-5, with D perhaps TRBD2 (5 bases). The V end lost 3 bases, the J end lost 1 base, and 12 bases lay between the germline ends. This CDR3 has 15 amino acids. Germline values: CDR1 MDHEN, CDR2 SYDVKM. The CDR3 DNA sequence: TGTGCCAGCAGTTTGGTCCAGCGGAGCCAAGAGACCCAGTACTTC. This gives the protein CASSLVQRSQETQYF.

This clonotype showed up many times. The chain recombines TRBV7-3 with TRBJ1-1; TRBD1 matches at 10 bases. Germline loops: CDR1 SGHTA, CDR2 FQGTGA. V shed 5 bases and J 5 bases; nucleotides not matched to a gene: 5. CDR3 length: 14 amino acids. CDR3: CASSRQGADTEAFF. DNA for the CDR3: TGTGCCAGCAGCAGACAGGGGGCAGATACTGAAGCTTTCTTT.

V and J are TRBV7-6 and TRBJ1-3; TRBD1 is a possible D gene (5 bases). This CDR3 has 18 residues. V was cut by 5 bases and J by 0 bases, with 20 bases left in between. Germline-derived CDR1 and CDR2 are SGHVS and FNYEAQ. The CDR3 region is CASSLVGVGTTSGNTIYF. The DNA of the CDR3 is TGTGCCAGCAGCCTCGTGGGGGTTGGGACTACCTCTGGAAACACCATATATTTT.

This clonotype has at least ten counts. The chain carries TRBV24-1 and TRBJ2-1, with unresolved D. This CDR3 has 14 amino acids. The V gene lost 4 bases and the J gene lost 7 bases, with 13 bases spanning the gap. Germline V gene sequence: CDR1 KGHDR, CDR2 SFDVKD. The CDR3 coding sequence is TGTGCCACCAGTGACCGCTTATCTGGGAATGAGCAGTTCTTC. Translation gives CATSDRLSGNEQFF.

This clonotype turned up a few times. An end of the junction does not agree with germline; a read error may underlie this. The V call is TRBV3-1, the J call TRBJ2-7, with D possibly matching TRBD1 (6 bases). The CDR3 contains 13 residues. Per the germline V gene, CDR1 is LGHDT and CDR2 is YNNKEL (reference sequence). The CDR3 is CASGQDRYYEQYF. CDR3 bases: TGTGCCAGCGGCCAGGACAGATACTACGAGCAGTACTTC.

This clonotype was seen a handful of times. The rearrangement joins TRBV4-1 to TRBJ2-7, with TRBD1 as a possible D gene (6 bases). This CDR3 contains 14 residues. Deletions cut 4 bases from V and 6 bases from J, with 16 bases between. Germline V gene data show CDR1 as MGHRA and CDR2 as YSYEKL. The CDR3 reads CASSPRGTEFEQYF. CDR3 bases: TGCGCCAGCAGCCCTAGGGGGACGGAGTTCGAGCAGTACTTC.

This rearrangement joins TRBV11-1 to TRBJ2-3, with D possibly being TRBD1 (7 bases). The CDR3 has 18 amino acids. Germline CDR1 reads SGHAT; CDR2 reads FQDESV (reference sequence). Trimming left V 0 bases short and J 4 bases short, with 20 bases between. The CDR3 protein is CASSLARGQRAVPDTQYF. CDR3 sequence (DNA): TGTGCCAGCAGCTTAGCCAGGGGACAGCGGGCGGTTCCAGATACGCAGTATTTT.

This rearrangement joins TRBV9 to TRBJ2-5; perhaps TRBD1 as D (6 bases). V was pared by 0 bases and J by 7 bases, with 13 bases between. The CDR3 runs to 14 residues. Germline CDR1 and CDR2: SGDLS and YYNGEE. In DNA, the CDR3 is TGTGCCAGCAGCGTAGAACAGGGTATTGGGACCCAGTACTTC. Translated: CASSVEQGIGTQYF.

This clonotype was recorded a few times. This chain connects TRBV5-1 to TRBJ2-6, with a tentative D call TRBD2 (5 bases). The germline V gene encodes CDR1 SGHRS and CDR2 YFSETQ. V was trimmed by 2 bases and J by 0 bases, leaving 12 bases between them. The CDR3 loop spans 17 amino acids. The DNA of the CDR3 is TGCGCCAGCAGCTTTGGGTCCGGACTCTCTGGGGCCAACGTCCTGACTTTC. Amino acids: CASSFGSGLSGANVLTF.

In the case of this clonotype: A read error may account for a junction end that differs from germline. DNA for the CDR3: TGCAGTGCCGCGCGCCAGCCGGGCACTGAAGCTTCCTTT. Its protein is CSAARQPGTEASF. This chain links TRBV20-1 with TRBJ1-1; D gene uncertain. Germline CDR1 and CDR2: DFQATT and SNEGSKA (reference sequence). The CDR3 has 13 residues.

The chain links TRBV21-1 to TRBJ2-5; the DNA was not compared with TRBD1, the D call given in the table. TRBV21-1 is given as a pseudogene. The CDR3 runs 16 residues. CDR3 sequence (DNA): TGTGCCAGCAGCAGCCCCAACCCGGACGGGAAAGAGACCCAGTACTTC. The encoded protein is CASSSPNPDGKETQYF.

This clonotype was counted at least ten times. The chain recombines TRBV25-1 with TRBJ2-7; D uncertain. Trimming left V 2 bases short and J 6 bases short, with 2 bases between. Looked up from germline, CDR1 is MGHDK and CDR2 is SYGVNS. This CDR3 is 10 amino acids long. The CDR3 loop reads CASSEGEQYF. CDR3 in DNA: TGTGCCAGCAGTGAAGGCGAGCAGTACTTC.

This clonotype was picked up many times. The V call is TRBV12-3 or TRBV12-4, the J call TRBJ2-7; the D gene is possibly TRBD2 (7 bases). The CDR3 contains 14 residues. With 6 bases removed from V and 3 bases from J, the gap between germline ends came to 15 bases. The DNA for the CDR3 is TGTGCCAGCAGCCGGCGGGGGCTTTACTACGAGCAGTACTTC. Protein: CASSRRGLYYEQYF.

This clonotype was counted between two and nine times. The genes are TRBV9 and TRBJ2-7; 7 bases map to TRBD2. Trimming took 0 bases from V and 4 from J; bases not matched to a gene: 7. The CDR3 extends over 15 amino acids. Per germline, CDR1 SGDLS and CDR2 YYNGEE. This CDR3 is CASSVGASGDYEQYF. The DNA for the CDR3 is TGTGCCAGCAGCGTAGGTGCTAGCGGAGATTACGAGCAGTACTTC.

This chain connects TRBV7-3 to TRBJ2-3, with TRBD2 as a possible D gene (5 bases). The V gene's germline CDR1 is SGHTA and CDR2 FQGTGA. The CDR3 length is 14 residues. Between the trimmed V and J ends, which lost 5 bases and 6 bases, there was a span of 15 bases. The CDR3 bases are TGTGCCAGCAGCCCAGACCGGGGTCTGGATACGCAGTATTTT. Translation gives CASSPDRGLDTQYF.

The rearrangement joins TRBV20-1 to TRBJ2-1, with D perhaps matching TRBD2 (5 bases). This CDR3 is built from 13 residues. The V and J ends lost 5 bases and 6 bases respectively, with 14 bases between them. Germline V CDR1 and CDR2: DFQATT, SNEGSKA (reference sequence). The CDR3 sequence: CSAHRDSGNEQFF. CDR3 DNA: TGCAGTGCTCACCGGGATTCTGGCAATGAGCAGTTCTTC.

There are many counts of this clonotype. The CDR3 here is CASSQGRLPANTGELFF. The CDR3 region has the DNA TGTGCCAGCAGCCAAGGCAGGCTGCCTGCGAACACCGGGGAGCTGTTTTTT. The chain has TRBV7-6 and TRBJ2-2; no firm D call. The V end lost 5 bases, the J end lost 0 bases, and 16 bases lay between the germline ends. Germline V gene sequence: CDR1 SGHVS, CDR2 FNYEAQ. The CDR3 is 17 residues long.